Shown below are 17 T cell receptor beta chains from a single sample sequenced in a study of tumor-infiltrating lymphocytes in primary liver carcinoma. RNA and DNA were co-extracted from approximately 20-30 mg of unsorted bulk tissue. The template, 500 ng total RNA, yielded TCR beta cDNA made with a constant-region primer. TCR beta libraries came from three nested multiplex PCR rounds using slightly modified ARM-PCR. The study ran its first two PCR rounds for approximately 10 cycles each, using TRBV1-TRBV30 forward primers and a C-beta reverse primer. In TCRdb, the multiplex PCR reads were re-called with MiXCR into one record per CDR3 protein. The sample includes 120,000 or so distinct CDR3 sequences, 60% to 70% seen only once; the top ten take 9.3%. The sequencing input was liver tumor tissue from sampling region 1. The subset denotes: tumor region T1, superior pole. These receptors originate from a woman aged 60-75 years with primary liver carcinoma and hepatitis B virus infection.

This clonotype was seen ten or more times. This chain uses TRBV6-5 with TRBJ2-2; no clear D. This CDR3 has 14 amino acids. Germline CDR1 MNHEY, CDR2 SVGAGI. Trimming pared 6 bases from V and 1 base from J, leaving 9 bases between. The CDR3 sequence: CASRRLGNTGELFF. As DNA, the CDR3 is TGTGCCAGCAGACGACTGGGGAACACCGGGGAGCTGTTTTTT.

This clonotype is a singleton in its sample. CDR3 sequence: CASSFERSSYNGQFF. The DNA for the CDR3 is TGTGCCAGCAGCTTTGAAAGGAGCTCCTACAATGGGCAATTCTTC. The chain joins TRBV11-2 to TRBJ2-1, with D hard to call. The CDR3 spans 15 residues. Germline V gene data show CDR1 as SGHAT and CDR2 as FQNNGV. V gave up 3 bases and J gave up 16 bases, with 25 bases separating them.

This clonotype was seen once. At one end, the junction sequence differs from germline, possibly due to a read error. V gene TRBV29-1 combines with J gene TRBJ2-7; possibly TRBD1 or TRBD2 for D (6 bases each). The V gene's germline CDR1 is SQVTM and CDR2 ANQGSEA. This CDR3 is built from 12 residues. In nucleotides, the CDR3 is TGCATCGTTACAGGGACTCCCCACGAGCAGTACTTC. The encoded protein is CIVTGTPHEQYF.

CDR3 bases: TGTGCCAGCAACTCCAGCACTAGCGGGAGGGTGGATGAGCAGTTCTTC. Protein sequence: CASNSSTSGRVDEQFF. The chain joins TRBV7-8 to TRBJ2-1, with TRBD2 matching 13 bases. The CDR3 extends over 16 amino acids. Germline loops: CDR1 SGHVS, CDR2 FQNEAQ. J lost 8 bases, V lost 7 bases, and 11 bases had no gene match.

With respect to this clonotype: This could be a read error, since a much larger clone is one nucleotide away. The CDR3 coding sequence is TGTGCTAGTGGTTTGGCCCCAACCGGGACTAGCTTGGGGAATGAGCAGTCCTTC. Amino acids: CASGLAPTGTSLGNEQSF. The chain links TRBV12-5 to TRBJ2-1, with TRBD2 identical over 9 bases. The CDR3 spans 18 residues. Germline values: CDR1 LGHNT, CDR2 FRNRAP.

This clonotype came up a few times. J is TRBJ1-1 and V is TRBV5-1, with unresolved D. V lost 0 bases, J lost 0 bases, and 6 bases lay in between. Germline-derived CDR1 and CDR2 are SGHRS and YFSETQ. The CDR3 runs to 14 residues. CDR3 bases: TGCGCCAGCAGCTTGGAAGGGTTGAACACTGAAGCTTTCTTT. Its protein is CASSLEGLNTEAFF.

Concerning this clonotype: Germline is not matched at one junction end, which may reflect a read error. Here the CDR3 reads CACSLESGLVGDNELFF. CDR3 DNA sequence: TGTGCCTGCAGCTTAGAGTCTGGATTAGTGGGAGACAATGAGCTGTTCTTC. This chain joins TRBV11-3 and TRBJ2-1; weak D call: TRBD2 (5 bases). From germline, CDR1 is SGHNT and CDR2 YENEEA. The CDR3 sequence is 17 residues long. The whole variable domain, remainder taken from reference TRBV11-3 and TRBJ2-1, is EAGVVQSPRYKIIEKKQPVAFWCNPISGHNTLYWYLQNLGQGPELLIRYENEEAVDDSQLPKDRFSAERLKGVDSTLKIQPAELGDSAVYLCACSLESGLVGDNELFFGPGTRLTVL.

The rearrangement joins TRBV25-1 to TRBJ2-2, with TRBD2 matching 8 bases. The CDR3 totals 17 residues. V shed 5 bases, J shed 2 bases, and the junction held 10 bases outside the gene matches. Germline V CDR1 and CDR2: MGHDK, SYGVNS. CDR3: CASSPPTSGLNTGELFF. CDR3 nucleotides: TGTGCCAGCAGTCCCCCTACTAGCGGTCTAAACACCGGGGAGCTGTTTTTT.

Regarding this clonotype: Since a much larger clone is just one base distant, this may be a read error. The chain uses TRBV6-1 and TRBJ2-7, with TRBD1 identical over 9 bases. CDR1 MNHNS and CDR2 SASEGT come from the germline V gene. The CDR3 totals 15 residues. J was trimmed by 1 base and V by 7 bases; bases with no gene match: 8. Here the CDR3 reads CASNLGGTGSYEQYF. The CDR3 coding sequence is TGTGCCAGCAACCTGGGGGGGACAGGGTCCTACGAGCAGTACTTC.

This clonotype occurred many times. V gene TRBV2 combines with J gene TRBJ2-7; D assignment may be TRBD1 or TRBD2 (6 bases each). Trimming shortened V by 7 bases and J by 6 bases, and 13 bases separated the two germline ends. The V gene's germline CDR1 is SNHLY and CDR2 FYNNEI. The CDR3 runs to 12 residues. The CDR3 nucleotides are TGTGCCAGCAAGGGGGAGGCTGGCGAGCAGTACTTC. This encodes CASKGEAGEQYF.

This chain joins TRBV28 and TRBJ1-1; possibly TRBD1 for D (6 bases). CDR1 MDHEN and CDR2 SYDVKM come from the germline V gene. The CDR3 is 13 residues long. V lost 6 bases, J lost 3 bases, and 11 bases lay in between. In nucleotides, the CDR3 is TGTGCCAGCAGAGGCTCAGGGGACACTGAAGCTTTCTTT. Translating it yields CASRGSGDTEAFF. Full variable domain (rest looked up from reference TRBV28 and TRBJ1-1): DVKVTQSSRYLVKRTGEKVFLECVQDMDHENMFWYRQDPGLGLRLIYFSYDVKMKEKGDIPEGYSVSREKKERFSLILESASTNQTSMYLCASRGSGDTEAFFGQGTRLTVV.

The V gene is TRBV30, the J gene TRBJ2-4, with D uncertain. Per germline, CDR1 GTSNPN and CDR2 SVGIG (reference sequence). The CDR3 extends over 13 amino acids. V lost 4 bases, J lost 0 bases, and 7 bases lay in between. In DNA form, the CDR3 reads TGTGCCTGGAATCGGCTAGCCAAAAACATTCAGTACTTC. Residues: CAWNRLAKNIQYF.

The chain links TRBV5-5 to TRBJ2-7; 11 bases are a match to TRBD2. This CDR3 spans 15 amino acids. Germline loops: CDR1 SGHKS, CDR2 YYEKEE (reference sequence). The CDR3 nucleotides read TGTGCTAGCTGCTTACTAGCGGGAGACCACTACGAGCAGTACTTC. Translating it yields CASCLLAGDHYEQYF.

The chain combines TRBV30 with TRBJ2-3; no clear D gene. The end of the DNA aligns better with TRBJ1-5, so the J call may be wrong. The germline CDR1 and CDR2 sequences are GTSNPN and SVGIG (reference sequence). The CDR3 consists of 15 residues. The CDR3 coding sequence is TGTGCCTGGATTCCGGGCGGGAGTCCCGCAGATACGCAGCATTTT. Its protein is CAWIPGGSPADTQHF.

As for this clonotype: Compared with germline, one end of the junction differs, possibly owing to a read error. The V and J genes are TRBV6-1 and TRBJ2-3, with a tentative D call TRBD2 (6 bases). The CDR3 is 15 residues long. From germline, CDR1 is MNHNS and CDR2 SASEGT. The DNA of the CDR3 is TGTGTCAGCAGTGAGTGGCAGTGGGACTCAGATACGCAGTATTTT. As protein: CVSSEWQWDSDTQYF.

With regard to this clonotype: This CDR3 is missing its conserved last phenylalanine or tryptophan, likely due to a read error. V gene TRBV11-2 combines with J gene TRBJ2-4; 8 positions agree with TRBD1. CDR3 length: 15 residues. CDR1 is SGHAT and CDR2 is FQNNGV in the germline V gene. Here the CDR3 reads CASSETGVAKNIQYL. CDR3 in DNA: TGTGCCAGCAGCGAGACAGGGGTAGCCAAAAACATACAGTACTTA.

The chain is built from TRBV28 and TRBJ2-1; D perhaps matches TRBD2 (5 bases). There are 12 residues in the CDR3. V lost 3 bases and J lost 9, with 9 bases in between. In germline, CDR1 is MDHEN, CDR2 SYDVKM. CDR3 nucleotide sequence: TGTGCCAGCAGTTTCGGTGGAGGTGAGCAGTTCTTC. The encoded protein is CASSFGGGEQFF.